The present TCR beta chain was sequenced within a study of CD8+CD57+ T cells in acquired aplastic anemia. Regarding the study as a whole: Patients and controls had in common approximately 28 CD8+ CDR3 sequences. Simpson's diversity of CD8+ cells was not significantly different in patients compared with controls.

Germline V CDR1 and CDR2: MNHEY, SMNVEV (reference sequence). Trimming stripped 3 bases from V and 3 bases from J, with 8 bases between. The CDR3 runs to 13 residues. TCR beta VDJ and CDR3 were profiled, and genomic DNA was the template. TCRdb itself ran the reads through MiXCR, one entry per CDR3 protein. The sample lists tens of thousands of distinct CDR3 sequences, roughly two thirds seen once, with 45% to 65% in the top ten. This clonotype was seen only a few times. Its target is unknown. Patients selected for sequencing had displayed CD8+CD57+ cell expansion by flow cytometry. The chain combines TRBV27 with TRBJ1-1; D unclear. This TCR came from a human donor with aplastic anemia. Input material: sorted CD4+, CD8+, or CD8+CD57+ T cells (not recorded which) from PBMCs. The CDR3 loop reads CASSLVGDTEAFF. The CDR3 bases are TGTGCCAGCAGTTTGGTCGGGGACACTGAAGCTTTCTTT.